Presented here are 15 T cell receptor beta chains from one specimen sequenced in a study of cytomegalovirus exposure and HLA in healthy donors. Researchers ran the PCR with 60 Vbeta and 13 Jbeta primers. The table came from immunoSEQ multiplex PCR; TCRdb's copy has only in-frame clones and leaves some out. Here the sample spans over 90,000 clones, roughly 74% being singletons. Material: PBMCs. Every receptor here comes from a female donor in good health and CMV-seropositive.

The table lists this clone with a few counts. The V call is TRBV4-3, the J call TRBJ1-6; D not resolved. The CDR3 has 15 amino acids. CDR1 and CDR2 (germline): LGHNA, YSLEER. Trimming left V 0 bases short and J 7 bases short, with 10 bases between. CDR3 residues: CASSQDGGRNSPLHF. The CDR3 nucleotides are TGCGCCAGCAGCCAAGACGGAGGGAGGAATTCACCCCTCCACTTT.

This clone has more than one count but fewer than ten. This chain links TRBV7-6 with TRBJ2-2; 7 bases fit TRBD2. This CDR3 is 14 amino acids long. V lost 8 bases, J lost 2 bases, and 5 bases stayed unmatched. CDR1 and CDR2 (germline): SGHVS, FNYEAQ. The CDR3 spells CASSGLTNTGELFF. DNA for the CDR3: TGTGCCAGCTCGGGACTAACTAACACCGGGGAGCTGTTTTTT.

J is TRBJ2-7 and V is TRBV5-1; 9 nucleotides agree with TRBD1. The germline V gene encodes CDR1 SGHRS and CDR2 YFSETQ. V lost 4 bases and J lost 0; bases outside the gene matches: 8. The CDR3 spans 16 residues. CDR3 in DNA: TGCGCCAGCAGCCTAGATGGACAGGGGAGCTCCTACGAGCAGTACTTC. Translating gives CASSLDGQGSSYEQYF.

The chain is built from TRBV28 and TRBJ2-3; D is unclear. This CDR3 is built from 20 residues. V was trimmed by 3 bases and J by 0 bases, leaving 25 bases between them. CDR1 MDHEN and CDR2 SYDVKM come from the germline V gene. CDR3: CASSLVPILLVPRSTDTQYF. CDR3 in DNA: TGTGCCAGCAGTTTGGTCCCGATCCTACTCGTTCCACGTAGCACAGATACGCAGTATTTT.

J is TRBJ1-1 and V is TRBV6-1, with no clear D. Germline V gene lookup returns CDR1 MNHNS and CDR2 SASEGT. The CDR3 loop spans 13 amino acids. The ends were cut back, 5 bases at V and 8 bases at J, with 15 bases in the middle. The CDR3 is CASSPTGSREAFF. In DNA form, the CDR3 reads TGTGCCAGCAGTCCGACTGGCTCCCGGGAAGCTTTCTTT.

The CDR3 region is CAWSEGGYEQYF. Written as DNA, the CDR3 is TGTGCCTGGAGTGAGGGAGGCTACGAGCAGTACTTC. This chain joins TRBV30 and TRBJ2-7, with TRBD2 as a possible D gene (6 bases). Germline lookup yields CDR1 GTSNPN and CDR2 SVGIG (reference sequence). The V gene lost 1 base and the J gene lost 3 bases, with 7 bases spanning the gap. The CDR3 spans 12 residues.

The CDR3 sequence: CASSPGQTGGEKLFF. DNA for the CDR3: TGTGCCAGCAGCCCGGGCCAGACAGGGGGTGAAAAACTGTTTTTT. The chain couples TRBV11-1 to TRBJ1-4; the match to TRBD1 covers 9 bases. Trimming cost V 5 bases and J 7 bases; bases outside gene matches: 8. The V gene's germline CDR1 is SGHAT and CDR2 FQDESV (reference sequence). The CDR3 covers 15 residues.

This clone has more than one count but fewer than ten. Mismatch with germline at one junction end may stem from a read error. The CDR3 coding sequence is TGTGCCGGCAGGGGCGGGTACACAGATACGCAGTATTTT. Residues: CAGRGGYTDTQYF. The chain joins TRBV28 to TRBJ2-3; maybe TRBD1 (6 bases). Germline CDR1 is MDHEN and CDR2 is SYDVKM. CDR3 length equals 13 residues.

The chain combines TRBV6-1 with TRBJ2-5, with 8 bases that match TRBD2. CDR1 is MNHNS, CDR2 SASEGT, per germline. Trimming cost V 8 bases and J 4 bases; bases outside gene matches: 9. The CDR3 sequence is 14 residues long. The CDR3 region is CASQPGLVSETQYF. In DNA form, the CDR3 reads TGTGCCAGCCAACCGGGACTAGTGTCAGAGACCCAGTACTTC.

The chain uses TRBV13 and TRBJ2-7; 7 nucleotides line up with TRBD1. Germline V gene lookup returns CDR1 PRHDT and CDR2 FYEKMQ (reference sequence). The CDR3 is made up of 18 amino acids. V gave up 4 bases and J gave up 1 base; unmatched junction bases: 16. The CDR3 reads CASSSQTGKSGRSYEQYF. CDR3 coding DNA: TGTGCCAGCAGCTCCCAGACAGGGAAGTCGGGACGGTCCTACGAGCAGTACTTC. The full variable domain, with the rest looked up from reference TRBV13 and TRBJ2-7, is AAGVIQSPRHLIKEKRETATLKCYPIPRHDTVYWYQQGPGQDPQFLISFYEKMQSDKGSIPDRFSAQQFSDYHSELNMSSLELGDSALYFCASSSQTGKSGRSYEQYFGPGTRLTVT.

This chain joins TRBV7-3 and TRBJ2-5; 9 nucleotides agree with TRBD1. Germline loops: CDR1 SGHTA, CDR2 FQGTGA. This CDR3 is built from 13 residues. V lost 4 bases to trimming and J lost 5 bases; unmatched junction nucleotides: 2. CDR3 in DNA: TGTGCCAGCAGCTCGACAGGGGGGGAGACCCAGTACTTC. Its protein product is CASSSTGGETQYF.

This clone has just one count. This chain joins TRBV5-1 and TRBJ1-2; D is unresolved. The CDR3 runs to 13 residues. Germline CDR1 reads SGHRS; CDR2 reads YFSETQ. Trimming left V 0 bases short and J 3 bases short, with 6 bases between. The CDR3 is CASSLERYYGYTF. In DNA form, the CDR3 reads TGCGCCAGCAGCTTGGAACGGTACTATGGCTACACCTTC.

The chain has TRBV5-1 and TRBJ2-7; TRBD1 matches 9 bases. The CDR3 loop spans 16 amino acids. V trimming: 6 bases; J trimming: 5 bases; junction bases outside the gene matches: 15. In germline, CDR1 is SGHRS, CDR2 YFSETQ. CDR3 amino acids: CASTELLPGQGHEQYF. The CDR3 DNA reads TGCGCCAGCACCGAACTCCTACCGGGACAGGGTCACGAGCAGTACTTC.

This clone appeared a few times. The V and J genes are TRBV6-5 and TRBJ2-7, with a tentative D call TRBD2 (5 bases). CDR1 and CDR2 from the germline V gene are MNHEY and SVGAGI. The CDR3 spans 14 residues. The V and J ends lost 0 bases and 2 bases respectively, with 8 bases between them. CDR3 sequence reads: CASSYSARAYEQYF. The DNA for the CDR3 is TGTGCCAGCAGTTACTCCGCGAGGGCCTACGAGCAGTACTTC.

In DNA, the CDR3 is TGTGCCAGCAGCCCTTGGACAGGGGTCGGCAATCAGCCCCAGCATTTT. Translation gives CASSPWTGVGNQPQHF. The rearrangement uses TRBV7-2 and TRBJ1-5; TRBD1 aligns across 9 bases. The germline V gene has CDR1 SGHTA and CDR2 FQGNSA. The CDR3 spans 16 residues. J lost 2 bases, V lost 5 bases, and 7 bases had no gene match. The full variable domain, with the rest looked up from reference TRBV7-2 and TRBJ1-5, is GAGVSQSPSNKVTEKGKDVELRCDPISGHTALYWYRQSLGQGLEFLIYFQGNSAPDKSGLPSDRFSAERTGGSVSTLTIQRTQQEDSAVYLCASSPWTGVGNQPQHFGDGTRLSIL.